The 5 T cell receptor beta chains in this list originate from one sample, sequenced in a study of monozygotic twins with cystic fibrosis. The repertoire was sequenced with immunoSEQ multiplex PCR; TCRdb's copy has only in-frame clones and lacks some. The sample includes about 9,100 clones, approximately 90% of them seen just once. What was sequenced was blood. The receptors were sampled from a boy between 2 and 10 years old with cystic fibrosis.

CDR3 amino acids: CASSLGAYNEQFF. The CDR3 region has the DNA TGTGCCAGCAGCTTAGGGGCTTACAATGAGCAGTTCTTC. The chain uses TRBV7-3 and TRBJ2-1, with D perhaps TRBD1 (5 bases). CDR1 is SGHTA and CDR2 is FQGTGA in the germline V gene. The CDR3 contains 13 residues. Trimming took off 2 bases at V and 4 bases at J, with 6 bases between the two ends.

The gene calls are TRBV11-1 and TRBJ2-5; D ambiguous. Germline CDR1 is SGHAT and CDR2 is FQDESV (reference sequence). The CDR3 covers 13 residues. The V end was cut by 3 bases, the J end by 5 bases, with 10 bases between. This CDR3 reads CASSFGVQETQYF. CDR3 DNA sequence: TGTGCCAGCAGCTTCGGTGTTCAGGAGACCCAGTACTTC.

The chain carries TRBV28 and TRBJ2-7; D not resolved. Between the trimmed V and J ends, which lost 3 bases and 0 bases, there was a span of 6 bases. CDR3 length: 13 amino acids. The germline CDR1 and CDR2 sequences are MDHEN and SYDVKM. Written as DNA, the CDR3 is TGTGCCAGCAGTTTCTCAAGCTCCTACGAGCAGTACGTC. Protein: CASSFSSSYEQYV.

This rearrangement joins TRBV19 to TRBJ1-5, with D possibly TRBD1 on 5 matching bases. Germline V gene data show CDR1 as LNHDA and CDR2 as SQIVND (reference sequence). V was shortened by 6 bases and J by 11 bases, with 23 bases between the two germline ends. The length of the CDR3 is 15 residues. This chain's CDR3 is CASSSPGTHREAQHF. The CDR3 DNA is TGTGCCAGTAGCTCTCCCGGGACCCACCGAGAGGCCCAGCATTTT.

The chain joins TRBV15 to TRBJ2-5; 7 bases align to TRBD1. The trim removed 10 bases at V and 4 bases at J, leaving 9 bases unmatched. The germline gives CDR1 LNHNV, CDR2 YYDKDF (reference sequence). This CDR3 has 13 residues. The CDR3 is CAISRGQTETQYF. The DNA for the CDR3 is TGTGCCATTTCACGGGGACAGACAGAGACCCAGTACTTC.